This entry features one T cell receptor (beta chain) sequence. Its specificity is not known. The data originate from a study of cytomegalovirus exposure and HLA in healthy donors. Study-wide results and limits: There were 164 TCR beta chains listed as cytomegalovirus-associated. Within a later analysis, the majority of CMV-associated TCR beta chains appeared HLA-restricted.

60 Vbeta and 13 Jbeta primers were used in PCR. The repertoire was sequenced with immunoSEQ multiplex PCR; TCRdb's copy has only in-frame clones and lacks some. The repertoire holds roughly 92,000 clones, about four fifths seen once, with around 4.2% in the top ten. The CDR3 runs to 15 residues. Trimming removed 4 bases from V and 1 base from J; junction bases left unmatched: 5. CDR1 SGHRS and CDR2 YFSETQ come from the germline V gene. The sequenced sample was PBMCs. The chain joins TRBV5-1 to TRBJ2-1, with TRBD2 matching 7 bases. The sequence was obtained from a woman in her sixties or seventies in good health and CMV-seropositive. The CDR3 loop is CASSPRLASYNEQFF. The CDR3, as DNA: TGCGCCAGCAGCCCACGACTAGCTTCCTACAATGAGCAGTTCTTC.